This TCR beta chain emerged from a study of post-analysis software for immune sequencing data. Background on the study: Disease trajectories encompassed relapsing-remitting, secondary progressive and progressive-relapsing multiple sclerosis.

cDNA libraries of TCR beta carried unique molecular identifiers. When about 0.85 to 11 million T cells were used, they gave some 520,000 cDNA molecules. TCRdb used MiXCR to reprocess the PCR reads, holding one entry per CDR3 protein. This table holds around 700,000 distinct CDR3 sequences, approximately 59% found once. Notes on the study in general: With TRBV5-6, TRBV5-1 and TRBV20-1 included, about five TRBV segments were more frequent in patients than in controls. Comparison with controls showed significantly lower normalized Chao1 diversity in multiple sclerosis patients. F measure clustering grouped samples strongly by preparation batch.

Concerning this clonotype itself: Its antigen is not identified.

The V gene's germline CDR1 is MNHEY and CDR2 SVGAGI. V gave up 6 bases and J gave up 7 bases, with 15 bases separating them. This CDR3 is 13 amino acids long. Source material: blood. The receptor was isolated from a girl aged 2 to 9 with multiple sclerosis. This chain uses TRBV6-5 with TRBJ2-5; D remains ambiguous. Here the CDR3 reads CASSLLAFGTQYF. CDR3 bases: TGTGCCAGCAGCCTACTCGCATTCGGGACCCAGTACTTC.